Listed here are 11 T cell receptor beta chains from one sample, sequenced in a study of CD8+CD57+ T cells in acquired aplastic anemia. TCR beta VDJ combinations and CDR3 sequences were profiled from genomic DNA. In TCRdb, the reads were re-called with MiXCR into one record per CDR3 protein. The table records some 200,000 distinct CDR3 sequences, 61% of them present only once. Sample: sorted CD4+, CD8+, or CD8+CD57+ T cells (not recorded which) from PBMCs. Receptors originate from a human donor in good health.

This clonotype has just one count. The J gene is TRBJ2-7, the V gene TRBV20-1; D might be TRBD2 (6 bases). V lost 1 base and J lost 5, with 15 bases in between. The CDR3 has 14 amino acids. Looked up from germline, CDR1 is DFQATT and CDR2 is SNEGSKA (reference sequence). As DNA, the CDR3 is TGCAGTGCTAGAGGCGATGCGGGGTTGCACGAGCAGTACTTC. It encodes CSARGDAGLHEQYF.

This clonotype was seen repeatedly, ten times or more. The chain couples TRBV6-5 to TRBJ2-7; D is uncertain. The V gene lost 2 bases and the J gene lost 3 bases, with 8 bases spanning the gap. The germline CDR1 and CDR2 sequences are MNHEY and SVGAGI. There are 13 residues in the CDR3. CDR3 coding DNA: TGTGCCAGCAGTTACGGCCAGAGCTACGAGCAGTACTTC. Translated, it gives CASSYGQSYEQYF.

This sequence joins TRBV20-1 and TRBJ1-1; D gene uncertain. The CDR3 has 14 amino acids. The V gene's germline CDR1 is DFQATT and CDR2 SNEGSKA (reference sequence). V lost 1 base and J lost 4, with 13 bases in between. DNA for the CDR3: TGCAGTGCTAGAGGGGCCGGGGAGGGCACTGAAGCTTTCTTT. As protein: CSARGAGEGTEAFF.

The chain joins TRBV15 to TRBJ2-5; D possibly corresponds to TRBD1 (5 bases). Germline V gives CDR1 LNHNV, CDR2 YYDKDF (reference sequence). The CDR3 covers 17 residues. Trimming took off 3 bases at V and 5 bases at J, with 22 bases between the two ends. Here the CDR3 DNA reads TGTGCCACCAGCAGTGATCAAGCAGGGTCGGTTTGGGAGACCCAGTACTTC. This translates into CATSSDQAGSVWETQYF.

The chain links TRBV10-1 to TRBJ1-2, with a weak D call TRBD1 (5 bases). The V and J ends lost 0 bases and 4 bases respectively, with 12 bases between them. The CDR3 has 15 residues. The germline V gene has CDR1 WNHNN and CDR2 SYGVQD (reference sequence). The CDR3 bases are TGCGCCAGCAGTGAGTCGATCTGGACACCCTATGGCTACACCTTC. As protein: CASSESIWTPYGYTF.

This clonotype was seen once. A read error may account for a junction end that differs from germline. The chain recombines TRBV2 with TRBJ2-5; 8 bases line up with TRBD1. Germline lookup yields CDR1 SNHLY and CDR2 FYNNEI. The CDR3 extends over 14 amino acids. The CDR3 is CATSDWDRQETQYF. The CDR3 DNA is TGTGCCACCAGTGATTGGGACAGGCAAGAGACCCAGTACTTC.

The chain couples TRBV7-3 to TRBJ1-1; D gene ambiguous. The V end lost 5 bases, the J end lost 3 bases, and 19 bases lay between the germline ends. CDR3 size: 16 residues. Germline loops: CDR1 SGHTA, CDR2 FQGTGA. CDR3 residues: CASSSRHGVADTEAFF. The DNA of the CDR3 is TGTGCCAGCAGCAGCCGACACGGGGTGGCGGACACTGAAGCTTTCTTT.

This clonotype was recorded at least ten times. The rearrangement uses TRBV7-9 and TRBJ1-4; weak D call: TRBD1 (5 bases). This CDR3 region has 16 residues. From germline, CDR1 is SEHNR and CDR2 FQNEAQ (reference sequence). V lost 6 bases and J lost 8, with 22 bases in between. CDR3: CASRRGTGGPTEKLFF. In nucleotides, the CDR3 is TGTGCCAGCAGGAGAGGGACGGGCGGCCCTACGGAAAAACTGTTTTTT.

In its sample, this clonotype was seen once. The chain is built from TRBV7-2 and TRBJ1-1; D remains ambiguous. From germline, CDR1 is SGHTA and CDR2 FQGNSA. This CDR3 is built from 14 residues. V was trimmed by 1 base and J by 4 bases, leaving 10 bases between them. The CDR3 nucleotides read TGTGCCAGCAGCTTAGTCCTGGGTGCCACTGAAGCTTTCTTT. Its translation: CASSLVLGATEAFF.

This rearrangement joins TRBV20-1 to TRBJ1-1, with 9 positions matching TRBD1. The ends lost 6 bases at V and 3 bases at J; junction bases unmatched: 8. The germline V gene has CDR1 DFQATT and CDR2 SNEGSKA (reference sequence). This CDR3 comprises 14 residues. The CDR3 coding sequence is TGCAGTGCCAGGACCGGGACAGGGTACACTGAAGCTTTCTTT. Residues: CSARTGTGYTEAFF.

The CDR3 DNA reads as TGTGCCAGCAGCTTAACCCTAGTTTCCGAGCAGTACTTC. Protein product: CASSLTLVSEQYF. V is TRBV7-2 and J is TRBJ2-7; D not resolved. Looked up from germline, CDR1 is SGHTA and CDR2 is FQGNSA. This CDR3 contains 13 residues. The V end was cut by 2 bases, the J end by 6 bases, with 11 bases between. The full variable domain, its missing parts supplied by reference TRBV7-2 and TRBJ2-7, is GAGVSQSPSNKVTEKGKDVELRCDPISGHTALYWYRQSLGQGLEFLIYFQGNSAPDKSGLPSDRFSAERTGGSVSTLTIQRTQQEDSAVYLCASSLTLVSEQYFGPGTRLTVT.